The 23 T cell receptor beta chains given below trace back to one sample, sequenced in a study of vaccination and CD4 T cells after COVID-19 (dated by TCRdb to between 2021 and 2022). The library was built by means of PCR. Sequencing was carried out with an Illumina iSeq 100. TCR sequencing of DNA from cultured CD4+ T cells used the Oncomine TCR Beta short-read assay at the Johns Hopkins FTIC core. TCRdb reran the public reads through fastp at Q25 and MiXCR, keeping productive beta chains. Rows merge per CDR3 protein into single entries with the most common DNA and genes. Present in this sample are some 16,000 distinct CDR3 sequences, under 40% of which were seen just once. The ten largest clones represent roughly 15% of the sample. These TCRs' antigens remain unknown. Read against the paper, the sample's treatment or condition label means: approximately nine-day PBMC culture with coronavirus spike peptide pools or control peptides (ViraFEST assay).

The sample was cultured CD4+ T cells from blood. These receptors were obtained from a human donor with COVID-19.

This sequence joins TRBV7-2 and TRBJ2-3; no clear D gene. There are 14 residues in the CDR3. Germline lookup yields CDR1 SGHTA and CDR2 FQGNSA. V shed 5 bases and J shed 3 bases, with 12 bases lying between them. This chain's CDR3 is CASSPGRTTDTQYF. The CDR3 nucleotides are TGTGCCAGCAGCCCTGGCAGGACGACAGATACGCAGTATTTT.

The chain couples TRBV9 to TRBJ2-2, with D tentatively TRBD2 (6 bases). Per germline, CDR1 SGDLS and CDR2 YYNGEE. The CDR3 totals 15 residues. Trimming shortened V by 3 bases and J by 5 bases, and 14 bases separated the two germline ends. The CDR3 loop is CASSAGDHKTGELFF. CDR3 DNA sequence: TGTGCCAGCAGCGCGGGGGACCATAAAACCGGGGAGCTGTTTTTT.

This clonotype was recorded only once. The CDR3 sequence: CSAGPGTSGGAYEQYF. The DNA for the CDR3 is TGCAGTGCTGGCCCCGGGACTAGCGGGGGAGCATACGAGCAGTACTTC. This chain uses TRBV20-1 with TRBJ2-7; TRBD2 matches at 14 bases. Losses at the gene ends were 5 bases for V and 4 bases for J; bases not matched to a gene: 10. Germline lookup yields CDR1 DFQATT and CDR2 SNEGSKA (reference sequence). The CDR3 is 16 residues long.

This clonotype was picked up a small number of times. CDR3 loop: CASSKGRGIFLPLHF. CDR3 in DNA: TGTGCCAGTAGTAAGGGACGCGGCATCTTTTTACCCCTCCACTTT. The chain links TRBV19 to TRBJ1-6; perhaps TRBD1 as D (5 bases). The germline V and J ends were trimmed by 4 bases and 12 bases, with 19 bases remaining between them. Germline assignment: CDR1 LNHDA and CDR2 SQIVND (reference sequence). This CDR3 region has 15 residues.

The gene calls are TRBV14 and TRBJ1-6; a weak D match, TRBD1 (5 bases). V lost 1 base to trimming and J lost 3 bases, with 10 bases between them. Per the germline V gene, CDR1 is SGHDN and CDR2 is FVKESK. This CDR3 spans 16 amino acids. CDR3 in amino acids: CASSQGGTLYNSPLHF. The CDR3 DNA reads TGTGCCAGCAGCCAAGGGGGGACGCTCTATAATTCACCCCTCCACTTT.

V usage is TRBV25-1 and J usage is TRBJ2-3; 12 positions match TRBD2. The CDR3 totals 16 residues. Germline V lookup: CDR1 MGHDK, CDR2 SYGVNS. The J segment lost 4 bases and the V segment lost 4 bases, leaving 6 bases of the junction unmatched. The CDR3 DNA is TGTGCCAGCAGTGTCCGACTAGCGGGGGCAGCAGATACGCAGTATTTT. Residues: CASSVRLAGAADTQYF.

J is TRBJ1-5 and V is TRBV11-2; D is undetermined. The CDR3 runs 14 residues. V dropped 0 bases and J dropped 5 bases, with 8 bases sitting between them. The germline V gene has CDR1 SGHAT and CDR2 FQNNGV. The CDR3 region is CASSLEADDQPQHF. CDR3 nucleotide sequence: TGTGCCAGCAGCTTAGAGGCGGATGATCAGCCCCAGCATTTT.

The rearrangement joins TRBV14 to TRBJ1-1, with D hard to call. In germline, CDR1 is SGHDN, CDR2 FVKESK. The CDR3 runs to 15 residues. V was pared by 0 bases and J by 7 bases, with 15 bases between. The CDR3 DNA is TGTGCCAGCAGCCAAGAGGGCGGCGGGTGGAATGAAGCTTTCTTT. It codes for CASSQEGGGWNEAFF.

This chain uses TRBV12-3 or TRBV12-4 with TRBJ2-2; D call uncertain. V shed 3 bases and J shed 4 bases, with 6 bases lying between them. CDR3 size: 13 residues. The DNA for the CDR3 is TGTGCCAGCAGTTTGGCCTCCACCGGGGAGCTGTTTTTT. It specifies CASSLASTGELFF.

The gene calls are TRBV5-1 and TRBJ2-5; perhaps TRBD2 as D (6 bases). The CDR3 length is 16 residues. Trimming cost V 4 bases and J 0 bases, with 16 bases left between them. In germline, CDR1 is SGHRS, CDR2 YFSETQ. CDR3 sequence reads: CASSAGLRDYQETQYF. The CDR3 coding sequence is TGCGCCAGCAGCGCAGGGCTCCGGGACTACCAAGAGACCCAGTACTTC.

The V gene is TRBV25-1, the J gene TRBJ2-7, with 9 bases aligning to TRBD1. CDR3 size: 13 residues. J gave up 6 bases and V 8 bases, and 8 bases lay outside the gene matches. Germline-derived CDR1 and CDR2 are MGHDK and SYGVNS. The DNA of the CDR3 is TGTGCCAGCGGGACAGGGTTTTTTGGCGAGCAGTACTTC. It translates to CASGTGFFGEQYF.

The chain is built from TRBV10-3 and TRBJ1-4; D not certain. This CDR3 has 14 amino acids. Per the germline V gene, CDR1 is ENHRY and CDR2 is SYGVKD. Trimming shortened V by 2 bases and J by 3 bases, and 7 bases separated the two germline ends. The CDR3 sequence is CAISETRPNEKLFF. The CDR3 bases are TGTGCCATCAGTGAGACCAGGCCTAATGAAAAACTGTTTTTT.

The chain recombines TRBV7-2 with TRBJ1-2; no reliable D call. Germline CDR1 is SGHTA and CDR2 is FQGNSA. V dropped 1 base and J dropped 9 bases, with 6 bases sitting between them. This CDR3 has 11 residues. The CDR3 sequence: CASSLGVSYTF. The CDR3 DNA reads as TGTGCCAGCAGCTTAGGCGTTAGCTACACCTTC.

This chain uses TRBV11-3 with TRBJ2-7; TRBD1 matches 9 bases. Trimming removed 6 bases from V and 7 bases from J; junction bases left unmatched: 10. Germline V lookup: CDR1 SGHNT, CDR2 YENEEA. The length of the CDR3 is 14 residues. The CDR3 region is CASSPQGALREQYF. The CDR3, as DNA: TGTGCCAGCAGTCCACAGGGGGCGCTTCGAGAGCAGTACTTC.

This clonotype was counted a few times. The chain couples TRBV6-2 or TRBV6-3 to TRBJ2-7, with 8 positions matching TRBD1. The V and J ends lost 6 bases and 3 bases, in that order; junction bases with no gene match: 1. The CDR3 is made up of 12 amino acids. Per the germline V gene, CDR1 is MNHEY and CDR2 is SVGEGT. Here the CDR3 DNA reads TGTGCCAGCAGACAGGGGGGCTACGAGCAGTACTTC. As protein: CASRQGGYEQYF.

Only a few counts were recorded for this clonotype. The V and J genes are TRBV19 and TRBJ2-5; TRBD2 might be the D (5 bases). The V and J ends lost 3 bases and 3 bases respectively, with 11 bases between them. CDR1 LNHDA and CDR2 SQIVND come from the germline V gene (reference sequence). The CDR3 length is 14 residues. CDR3 amino acids: CASSMRGSEETQYF. The DNA for the CDR3 is TGTGCCAGTAGTATGAGAGGGTCAGAAGAGACCCAGTACTTC. The full variable domain, rest sourced from reference TRBV19 and TRBJ2-5, is DGGITQSPKYLFRKEGQNVTLSCEQNLNHDAMYWYRQDPGQGLRLIYYSQIVNDFQKGDIAEGYSVSREKKESFPLTVTSAQKNPTAFYLCASSMRGSEETQYFGPGTRLLVL.

This clonotype has a handful of counts. The chain joins TRBV7-2 to TRBJ1-1; D remains unclear. Germline V lookup: CDR1 SGHTA, CDR2 FQGNSA. The CDR3 has 11 amino acids. Trimming took off 5 bases at V and 5 bases at J, with 6 bases between the two ends. The DNA of the CDR3 is TGTGCCAGCAGCCGTGAGACTGAAGCTTTCTTT. Residues: CASSRETEAFF.

This clonotype was seen once. This sequence joins TRBV11-3 and TRBJ2-7, with 7 bases fitting TRBD1. The CDR3 is made up of 15 amino acids. Germline-derived CDR1 and CDR2 are SGHNT and YENEEA. J was trimmed by 4 bases and V by 5 bases; bases with no gene match: 11. CDR3: CASSGRWDRQYEQYF. CDR3 nucleotide sequence: TGTGCCAGCAGCGGAAGGTGGGACAGACAATACGAGCAGTACTTC.

The chain combines TRBV6-1 with TRBJ2-7; unclear D gene. This CDR3 is 12 amino acids long. The germline V gene has CDR1 MNHNS and CDR2 SASEGT. Trimming took off 6 bases at V and 3 bases at J, with 9 bases between the two ends. Here the CDR3 DNA reads TGTGCCAGCAGGGAGATGAACTACGAGCAGTACTTC. Translated, it gives CASREMNYEQYF.

A few counts support this clonotype. The J gene is TRBJ2-5, the V gene TRBV7-6, with 11 bases that match TRBD2. The trim removed 0 bases at V and 1 base at J, leaving 4 bases unmatched. This CDR3 is 17 amino acids long. Germline values: CDR1 SGHVS, CDR2 FNYEAQ. CDR3 in amino acids: CASSLAGTSGFQETQYF. Here the CDR3 DNA reads TGTGCCAGCAGCTTAGCCGGGACTAGCGGCTTCCAAGAGACCCAGTACTTC.

The gene calls are TRBV20-1 and TRBJ1-5; 7 bases map to TRBD1. The germline V gene has CDR1 DFQATT and CDR2 SNEGSKA (reference sequence). Germline trimming cut 6 bases from V and 7 bases from J; bases unmatched to any gene: 12. CDR3 length: 14 residues. The CDR3 region has the DNA TGCAGTGCGCACCAAACAGGGGCCGGCCAGCCCCAGCATTTT. Its protein is CSAHQTGAGQPQHF.

This rearrangement joins TRBV5-6 to TRBJ2-7; D is unresolved. The J call is uncertain, as TRBJ2-5 better fits the DNA end. The germline CDR1 and CDR2 sequences are SGHDT and YYEEEE. The CDR3 has 11 amino acids. The CDR3: CASSARETQYF. The CDR3, as DNA: TGTGCCAGCAGCGCACGGGAGACCCAGTACTTC.

The rearrangement uses TRBV6-1 and TRBJ2-7; the match to TRBD1 covers 7 bases. With V trimmed by 5 bases and J by 6 bases, 13 bases remained unmatched. This CDR3 comprises 15 residues. Germline CDR1 reads MNHNS; CDR2 reads SASEGT. CDR3 sequence (DNA): TGTGCCAGCAGTCCACGACAGGGAGCCCCGTCCGAGCAGTACTTC. Protein sequence: CASSPRQGAPSEQYF.